Listed here are 26 T cell receptor beta chains from one sample, sequenced in a study of blood T cell repertoires in COVID-19 (dated by TCRdb to the early 2020s). Library prep was done by the immunoSEQ multiplex PCR assay. TCRdb mirrors the immuneACCESS table, restricted to in-frame sequences. Some clones are absent from its copies; in checked studies, under half trace to an unresolved V gene, and the reason for the others is unknown. The sample table shows about 370,000 clones, and around 87% are seen once. The ten largest clones capture over 9.5% of the sample. The material sequenced was peripheral blood. Receptors originate from a woman aged 25 to 45 with COVID-19, enrolled during active disease.

The V gene is TRBV6-1, the J gene TRBJ2-2, with 13 nucleotides matching TRBD2. From germline, CDR1 is MNHNS and CDR2 SASEGT. V shed 4 bases and J 7 bases; nucleotides not matched to a gene: 3. The CDR3 loop spans 15 amino acids. The CDR3 loop reads CASSGTSGSGGELFF. CDR3 in DNA: TGTGCCAGCAGTGGGACTAGCGGGAGTGGCGGGGAGCTGTTTTTT.

V is TRBV19 and J is TRBJ2-7; D remains unclear. V gave up 4 bases and J gave up 1 base, with 14 bases separating them. The CDR3 is made up of 15 amino acids. CDR1 and CDR2 from the germline V gene are LNHDA and SQIVND (reference sequence). This CDR3 reads CASSKTWADSYEQYF. The CDR3 DNA reads as TGTGCCAGTAGTAAAACCTGGGCAGATTCCTACGAGCAGTACTTC.

The CDR3, as DNA: TGTGCCAGCAGTGAAGGGGGAGGCCTAGGAGAGCAGTACTTC. Translating it yields CASSEGGGLGEQYF. V is TRBV2 and J is TRBJ2-7, with a weak D call TRBD2 (6 bases). This CDR3 has 14 amino acids. V lost 1 base and J lost 7, with 14 bases in between. Per the germline V gene, CDR1 is SNHLY and CDR2 is FYNNEI.

The J gene is TRBJ2-5, the V gene TRBV28, with D tentatively TRBD2 (5 bases). Germline lookup yields CDR1 MDHEN and CDR2 SYDVKM. Between the trimmed V and J ends, which lost 10 bases and 1 base, there was a span of 10 bases. The CDR3 is 12 amino acids. This CDR3 reads CATRAFQETQYF. The CDR3, as DNA: TGTGCCACGAGGGCCTTCCAAGAGACCCAGTACTTC.

The CDR3 is CAWSATQGPGQPQHF. The CDR3 region has the DNA TGTGCCTGGAGTGCCACCCAGGGGCCAGGTCAGCCCCAGCATTTT. The chain joins TRBV30 to TRBJ1-5, with D perhaps TRBD1 (6 bases). The germline gives CDR1 GTSNPN, CDR2 SVGIG (reference sequence). The CDR3 runs 15 residues. Trimming took off 1 base at V and 6 bases at J, with 16 bases between the two ends. Filled out from reference TRBV30 and TRBJ1-5, the complete variable domain reads SQTIHQWPATLVQPVGSPLSLECTVEGTSNPNLYWYRQAAGRGLQLLFYSVGIGQISSEVPQNLSASRPQDRQFILSSKKLLLSDSGFYLCAWSATQGPGQPQHFGDGTRLSIL.

The chain uses TRBV27 and TRBJ2-7; D gene unclear. Germline V gene lookup returns CDR1 MNHEY and CDR2 SMNVEV (reference sequence). The CDR3 is made up of 14 amino acids. V was cut by 6 bases and J by 0 bases, with 12 bases left in between. The CDR3 bases are TGTGCCAGCAGCGCCTTAAGGAGCTCCTACGAGCAGTACTTC. Translation gives CASSALRSSYEQYF.

J is TRBJ1-1 and V is TRBV6-6; maybe TRBD1 (5 bases). Germline CDR1 and CDR2: MNHNY and SVGAGI (reference sequence). The length of the CDR3 is 13 residues. V shed 7 bases and J shed 5 bases, with 14 bases lying between them. The CDR3 bases are TGTGCCAGCAAACATGGGGCGAGGACTGAAGCTTTCTTT. This codes for CASKHGARTEAFF.

In the case of this clone: Other DNA sequences of this sample code for an identical CDR3. J is TRBJ1-1 and V is TRBV20-1; no clear D. The CDR3 extends over 11 amino acids. From germline, CDR1 is DFQATT and CDR2 SNEGSKA (reference sequence). The ends were cut back, 6 bases at V and 1 base at J, with 6 bases in the middle. Here the CDR3 DNA reads TGCAGTGCCGCAGGGAACACTGAAGCTTTCTTT. As protein: CSAAGNTEAFF.

The J gene is TRBJ1-2, the V gene TRBV4-1; TRBD1 agrees at 8 bases. The length of the CDR3 is 16 residues. Germline V gene sequence: CDR1 MGHRA, CDR2 YSYEKL. The V and J ends lost 4 bases and 2 bases, in that order; junction bases with no gene match: 9. The CDR3 region is CASSLGPDRGNYGYTF. For the CDR3, the DNA is TGCGCCAGCAGCCTCGGACCCGACAGGGGAAACTATGGCTACACCTTC.

The chain carries TRBV3-1 (or the pseudogene TRBV3-2) and TRBJ1-1, with a tentative D call TRBD1 (5 bases). Trimming pared 4 bases from V and 1 base from J, leaving 16 bases between. The germline gives CDR1 LGHDT, CDR2 YNNKEL (reference sequence). This CDR3 has 16 amino acids. Here the CDR3 DNA reads TGTGCCAGCAGCCCAGTCGGGGGGATAAGGAACACTGAAGCTTTCTTT. Translated, it gives CASSPVGGIRNTEAFF.

This clone was recorded a few times. The rearrangement uses TRBV27 and TRBJ2-7; TRBD1 matches 9 bases. The V gene's germline CDR1 is MNHEY and CDR2 SMNVEV (reference sequence). The ends lost 6 bases at V and 1 base at J; junction bases unmatched: 13. The CDR3 is 17 amino acids. The chain's CDR3 is CASRRTTGQGYSYEQYF. In DNA, the CDR3 is TGTGCCAGCAGGCGAACAACCGGACAGGGGTATTCCTACGAGCAGTACTTC.

The CDR3: CASSIDLQGAHNEQFF. In DNA, the CDR3 is TGTGCCAGTAGTATAGATCTCCAGGGGGCCCACAATGAGCAGTTCTTC. The chain uses TRBV19 and TRBJ2-1; 8 nucleotides align to TRBD1. This CDR3 spans 16 amino acids. The trim removed 0 bases at V and 5 bases at J, leaving 6 bases unmatched. CDR1 and CDR2 from the germline V gene are LNHDA and SQIVND (reference sequence).

This chain connects TRBV18 to TRBJ2-3; weak D call: TRBD2 (6 bases). This CDR3 has 14 amino acids. From germline, CDR1 is KGHSH and CDR2 LQKENI. The germline V and J ends were trimmed by 3 bases and 6 bases, with 13 bases remaining between them. The CDR3 DNA reads as TGTGCCAGCTCACCCCGGGGGAAGGCGGATACGCAGTATTTT. Translation gives CASSPRGKADTQYF. The full variable domain, rest sourced from reference TRBV18 and TRBJ2-3, is NAGVMQNPRHLVRRRGQEARLRCSPMKGHSHVYWYRQLPEEGLKFMVYLQKENIIDESGMPKERFSAEFPKEGPSILRIQQVVRGDSAAYFCASSPRGKADTQYFGPGTRLTVL.

V and J are TRBV3-1 (or the pseudogene TRBV3-2) and TRBJ1-1, with a tentative D call TRBD1 (6 bases). The CDR3 contains 13 residues. With 5 bases removed from V and 1 base from J, the gap between germline ends came to 8 bases. CDR1 and CDR2 (germline): LGHDT, YNNKEL (reference sequence). The CDR3 here is CASSVTGNTEAFF. As DNA, the CDR3 is TGTGCCAGCAGCGTGACAGGGAACACTGAAGCTTTCTTT.

The V gene is TRBV27, the J gene TRBJ2-7; the D is unclear. CDR3 length equals 15 residues. The V gene lost 3 bases and the J gene lost 2 bases, with 14 bases spanning the gap. Germline CDR1 is MNHEY and CDR2 is SMNVEV (reference sequence). In nucleotides, the CDR3 is TGTGCCAGCAGTTTCAAGCCCCAATCCCCCTACGAGCAGTACTTC. This gives the protein CASSFKPQSPYEQYF.

The chain joins TRBV4-3 to TRBJ2-3; weak D call: TRBD1 (6 bases). The V gene lost 6 bases and the J gene lost 6 bases, with 25 bases spanning the gap. The germline gives CDR1 LGHNA, CDR2 YSLEER. The CDR3 runs to 17 residues. CDR3 in DNA: TGCGCCAGCAGACCGACCGGGACACTCGATCAAGTGGATACGCAGTATTTT. Translating it yields CASRPTGTLDQVDTQYF.

The chain recombines TRBV2 with TRBJ1-1, with D perhaps matching TRBD1 (6 bases). The germline V gene has CDR1 SNHLY and CDR2 FYNNEI. The CDR3 covers 14 residues. V lost 5 bases, J lost 0 bases, and 10 bases lay in between. CDR3 DNA sequence: TGTGCCAGCAGTAAGGGACACCTGAACACTGAAGCTTTCTTT. Protein sequence: CASSKGHLNTEAFF.

The chain employs TRBV2 and TRBJ2-7; 11 bases map to TRBD2. Germline V gene sequence: CDR1 SNHLY, CDR2 FYNNEI. CDR3 length: 14 residues. V was clipped by 6 bases and J by 5 bases; unmatched bases: 6. The CDR3 spells CASSPRGLADEQYF. In DNA, the CDR3 is TGTGCCAGCAGCCCCCGGGGACTAGCGGACGAGCAGTACTTC.

As to this clone: Other DNA sequences in the same sample also yield this CDR3. This chain joins TRBV24-1 and TRBJ1-1, with 8 positions matching TRBD1. The V gene's germline CDR1 is KGHDR and CDR2 SFDVKD. This CDR3 has 14 amino acids. Trimming cost V 5 bases and J 1 base; bases outside gene matches: 2. In nucleotides, the CDR3 is TGTGCCACCAGTGCCGGACAGGGGAACACTGAAGCTTTCTTT. Translated: CATSAGQGNTEAFF.

V gene TRBV6-2 or TRBV6-3 combines with J gene TRBJ2-3; 9 bases align to TRBD1. CDR1 and CDR2 (germline): MNHEY, SVGEGT. The CDR3 totals 16 residues. With V trimmed by 2 bases and J by 3 bases, 6 bases remained unmatched. CDR3 DNA: TGTGCCAGCAGTTACGGGGGGACAGGGTATACAGATACGCAGTATTTT. It encodes CASSYGGTGYTDTQYF.

The chain combines TRBV9 with TRBJ2-3; 9 nucleotides align to TRBD2. This CDR3 region has 17 residues. Germline V gives CDR1 SGDLS, CDR2 YYNGEE. The V gene end was trimmed by 4 bases and the J gene end by 2 bases; junction bases not matched to a gene: 11. In DNA, the CDR3 is TGTGCCAGCAGCCCAACGGGGCGGGAGGGCCCCACAGATACGCAGTATTTT. It specifies CASSPTGREGPTDTQYF.

The CDR3 here is CASSPGTSGRYASNEQFF. Here the CDR3 DNA reads TGCGCCAGCAGCCCCGGGACTAGCGGGAGGTATGCGAGCAATGAGCAGTTCTTC. The gene calls are TRBV5-1 and TRBJ2-1, with 15 bases matching TRBD2. The CDR3 has 18 amino acids. Losses at the gene ends were 4 bases for V and 6 bases for J; bases not matched to a gene: 11. Germline CDR1 SGHRS, CDR2 YFSETQ.

This clone was observed a single time. This sequence joins TRBV3-1 (or the pseudogene TRBV3-2) and TRBJ2-7; 10 bases are a match to TRBD1. The CDR3 is made up of 16 amino acids. Germline values: CDR1 LGHDT, CDR2 YNNKEL (reference sequence). V was pared by 5 bases and J by 7 bases, with 14 bases of the junction left unmatched. In nucleotides, the CDR3 is TGTGCCAGCAGCGGCAGACGAGACAGGGGGCTTTGGGAGCAGTACTTC. It yields the protein CASSGRRDRGLWEQYF.

V usage is TRBV7-9 and J usage is TRBJ2-3, with D unclear. CDR3 length equals 13 residues. Germline V gene data show CDR1 as SEHNR and CDR2 as FQNEAQ (reference sequence). Trimming pared 4 bases from V and 2 bases from J, leaving 7 bases between. This CDR3 is CASSSGATDTQYF. CDR3 nucleotide sequence: TGTGCCAGCAGCTCTGGAGCCACAGATACGCAGTATTTT. The complete variable domain, with remaining parts taken from reference TRBV7-9 and TRBJ2-3, reads DTGVSQNPRHKITKRGQNVTFRCDPISEHNRLYWYRQTLGQGPEFLTYFQNEAQLEKSRLLSDRFSAERPKGSFSTLEIQRTEQGDSAMYLCASSSGATDTQYFGPGTRLTVL.

V is TRBV6-5 and J is TRBJ2-1; 14 bases line up with TRBD2. Germline loops: CDR1 MNHEY, CDR2 SVGAGI. The V gene end was trimmed by 5 bases and the J gene end by 10 bases; junction bases not matched to a gene: 7. The CDR3 contains 15 residues. As DNA, the CDR3 is TGTGCCAGCAGTATCTCCGGACTAGCGGGAGGAGAGCAGTTCTTC. Translated, it gives CASSISGLAGGEQFF.

This chain connects TRBV7-2 to TRBJ2-3, with D hard to call. The V end lost 2 bases, the J end lost 6 bases, and 6 bases lay between the germline ends. Germline assignment: CDR1 SGHTA and CDR2 FQGNSA. The CDR3 has 12 residues. The CDR3 reads CASSLSGDTQYF. The CDR3 nucleotides are TGTGCCAGCAGCTTATCCGGGGATACGCAGTATTTT.